This T cell receptor beta chain came from a study of blood T cells in healthy people across ages. Using a J-beta primer mix together with a sample-barcoded 5' primer, a second PCR was run for about 6 to 12 cycles. TCRdb re-called the 5' RACE reads with MiXCR, one entry per CDR3 protein. Of 2 million or so distinct CDR3 sequences listed, around half are singletons. The V and J ends lost 8 bases and 1 base, in that order; junction bases with no gene match: 9. The CDR3 has 17 amino acids. CDR1 and CDR2 (germline): SGHAT, FQNNGV. The study, taken as a whole, reports: Any conclusive comparison of naive versus antigen-experienced cells was prevented by using unsorted PBMCs.

This clonotype was found a few times. Its matching antigen is unknown. The sequenced sample was blood. This clonotype was sampled from a woman in her thirties or forties in good health. The V and J genes are TRBV11-2 and TRBJ2-5; TRBD2 aligns across 14 bases. The CDR3 is CASAGGLAGVSQETQYF. The CDR3 DNA follows: TGTGCCAGCGCAGGGGGACTAGCGGGGGTCTCCCAAGAGACCCAGTACTTC.